A single sample is the source of the 3 T cell receptor beta chains below, sequenced in a study of beta chain features in type 1 diabetes. Notes on the study in general: TCRB CDR3s from Type 1 diabetes patients were moderately but significantly shorter in all four CD4+ subsets.

Reverse transcribing all isolated RNA meant expressed TCRB transcripts were sequenced. The table came from immunoSEQ multiplex PCR; TCRdb's copy has only in-frame clones and leaves some out. The sample has under 850,000 clones, roughly 13% seen once. These receptors have no known antigen. Sequenced sample: naive CD4+ T cells from blood. The receptors were sampled from a young man with type 1 diabetes.

The chain uses TRBV29-1 and TRBJ2-3; 10 bases line up with TRBD2. CDR1 and CDR2 (germline): SQVTM, ANQGSEA. Trimming cost V 7 bases and J 5 bases; bases outside gene matches: 6. This CDR3 is built from 13 residues. The CDR3 reads CSGASGGLDTQYF. CDR3 coding DNA: TGCAGCGGGGCTAGCGGGGGCTTAGATACGCAGTATTTT.

This clone was counted only a few times. The chain has TRBV29-1 and TRBJ1-1; D perhaps matches TRBD1 (6 bases). Germline CDR1 is SQVTM and CDR2 is ANQGSEA. This CDR3 is 12 amino acids long. With 8 bases removed from V and 3 bases from J, the gap between germline ends came to 13 bases. CDR3 DNA: TGCAGCCTGGGGGGGCGTGACACTGAAGCTTTCTTT. It codes for CSLGGRDTEAFF.

The V and J genes are TRBV11-1 and TRBJ2-3, with 8 bases fitting TRBD1. The CDR3 is made up of 15 amino acids. Germline V CDR1 and CDR2: SGHAT, FQDESV (reference sequence). Germline trimming cut 4 bases from V and 1 base from J; bases unmatched to any gene: 4. The DNA of the CDR3 is TGTGCCAGCAGCTCCCCGGGACAGGGCACAGATACGCAGTATTTT. It codes for CASSSPGQGTDTQYF.